This T cell receptor beta chain emerged from a study of cytomegalovirus exposure and HLA in healthy donors. Notes on the study in general: The tendency of first-cohort TCR clusters to co-occur in the 100 to 150 validation repertoires was identified by a subsequent analysis. Through in vitro validation, three CMV-associated chains were shown to be specific for CMV antigens. According to the study, around 160 TCR beta chains were cytomegalovirus-associated. Per published reports, the classifier diagnosed cytomegalovirus status with high specificity and sensitivity.

Clones were read by immunoSEQ multiplex PCR, and TCRdb kept only the in-frame ones, dropping some. The profile shows around 190,000 clones, around 84% of them singletons. A word on this clone: No antigen is known for it.

The V gene end was trimmed by 5 bases and the J gene end by 1 base; junction bases not matched to a gene: 10. Germline V gene sequence: CDR1 PRHDT, CDR2 FYEKMQ (reference sequence). This CDR3 has 19 residues. Sample: PBMCs. The clonotype was recovered from a man in his late teens or twenties in good health and CMV-seropositive. This chain joins TRBV13 and TRBJ2-5, with 16 bases that match TRBD2. The CDR3 nucleotides read TGTGCCAGCAGCGCAGGGACTAGCGGGGGGGCGGGTATCCAAGAGACCCAGTACTTC. Translation: CASSAGTSGGAGIQETQYF.